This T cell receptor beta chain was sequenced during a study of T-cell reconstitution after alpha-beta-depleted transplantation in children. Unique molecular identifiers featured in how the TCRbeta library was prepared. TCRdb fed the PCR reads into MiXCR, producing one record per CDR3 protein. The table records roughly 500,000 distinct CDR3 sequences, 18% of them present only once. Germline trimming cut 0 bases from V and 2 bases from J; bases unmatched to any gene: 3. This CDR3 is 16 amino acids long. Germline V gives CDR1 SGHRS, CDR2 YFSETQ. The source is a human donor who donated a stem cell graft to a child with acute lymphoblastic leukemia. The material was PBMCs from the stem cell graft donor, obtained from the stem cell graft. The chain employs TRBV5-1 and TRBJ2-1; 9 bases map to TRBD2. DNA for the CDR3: TGCGCCAGCAGCTTGGTAGCGGGGGTCGCCTACAATGAGCAGTTCTTC. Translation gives CASSLVAGVAYNEQFF.